The clone carrying this T cell receptor (beta chain) was observed a handful of times. Antigen: not known. The data belong to a study of cytomegalovirus exposure and HLA in healthy donors. Study-wide points: In a later analysis, CMV-associated beta chains were mostly HLA-associated, it appeared. Later analysis identified 15,000 to 20,000 TCR beta sequences associated with HLA alleles, using a false discovery rate threshold of 0.05.

The CDR3 sequence is 17 residues long. Germline CDR1 and CDR2: SNHLY and FYNNEI. Trimming cost V 5 bases and J 0 bases; bases outside gene matches: 8. Vbeta (60) and Jbeta (13) primers were used in the PCR. Assay used: immunoSEQ multiplex PCR; TCRdb lists only in-frame clones, some missing. The data hold about 210,000 clones, with roughly 80% observed a single time. Each donor was nominally healthy when sampled (though unrecorded immune exposures were likely). Sequencing was done on a sample of PBMCs. This chain uses TRBV2 with TRBJ1-5, with 9 bases identical to TRBD1. This clonotype was obtained from a middle-aged man in good health and CMV-seropositive. CDR3 nucleotide sequence: TGTGCCAGCAGTCCCTCGACAGGGGGGAATAGCAATCAGCCCCAGCATTTT. Protein: CASSPSTGGNSNQPQHF.